The clone carrying this T cell receptor (beta chain) has at least ten counts. The antigen remains unidentified. Regions amplified from RNA transcripts were the TCR beta CDR3 regions. RT-PCR in the first round (using the HTBI primer set) targeted the TCR CDR3. TCRdb reprocessed the multiplex PCR reads via MiXCR and lists one record per CDR3 protein. This table has around 280,000 distinct CDR3 sequences, 13% appearing once. These data are taken from a study of T cells in Graves' hyperthyroidism and ophthalmopathy. Study findings and constraints: The model's output predicted ophthalmopathy at a median of about 6.5 months prior to onset. Researchers found most expanded thyroid clonotypes above 0.001 in blood as well.

Patients aged 18 to 65 had newly diagnosed hyperthyroidism of under 2 months' duration. Sequencing was performed on blood. The receptor was derived from a woman aged 25 to 39 with Graves' hyperthyroidism that later progressed to Graves' ophthalmopathy.

Here the CDR3 DNA reads TGTGCCTGCGACGGACTAGCGGGTGTGAATACGCAGTATTTT. It specifies CACDGLAGVNTQYF. The gene calls are TRBV30 and TRBJ2-3; 11 nucleotides agree with TRBD2. Trimming at V came to 6 bases and at J to 7 bases, leaving 9 bases not matched to a gene. Germline V gives CDR1 GTSNPN, CDR2 SVGIG (reference sequence). This CDR3 has 14 residues. Full variable domain (rest looked up from reference TRBV30 and TRBJ2-3): SQTIHQWPATLVQPVGSPLSLECTVEGTSNPNLYWYRQAAGRGLQLLFYSVGIGQISSEVPQNLSASRPQDRQFILSSKKLLLSDSGFYLCACDGLAGVNTQYFGPGTRLTVL.